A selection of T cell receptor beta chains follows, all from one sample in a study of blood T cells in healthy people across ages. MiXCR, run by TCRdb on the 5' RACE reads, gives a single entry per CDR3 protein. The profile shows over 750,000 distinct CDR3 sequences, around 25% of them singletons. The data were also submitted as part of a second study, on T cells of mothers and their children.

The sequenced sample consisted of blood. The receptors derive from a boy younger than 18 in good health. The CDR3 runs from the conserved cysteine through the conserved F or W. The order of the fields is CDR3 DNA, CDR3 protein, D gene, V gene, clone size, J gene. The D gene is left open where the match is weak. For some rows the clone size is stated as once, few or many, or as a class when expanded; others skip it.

TGTGCCAGCAGCCAAGATTGGGGGGTCCAGGCCAAAAACATTCAGTACTTC,CASSQDWGVQAKNIQYF,NA,TRBV4-2,NA,TRBJ2-4
TGTGCCAGCAGCAGGGGGAGCGGGCTTGAGCAGTTCTTC,CASSRGSGLEQFF,NA,TRBV14,NA,TRBJ2-1
TGTGCCAGCAGTCTGCAGGGTTCCTCCAATGAAAAACTGTTTTTT,CASSLQGSSNEKLFF,NA,TRBV27,few,TRBJ1-4
TGCGCCAGCAGCTTGGGAGGGTCCACTGAAGCTTTCTTT,CASSLGGSTEAFF,NA,TRBV7-2,many,TRBJ1-1
TGTGCCATCAGGGAGGCAACTAATGAAAAACTGTTTTTT,CAIREATNEKLFF,NA,TRBV10-3,few,TRBJ1-4
TGTGCCAGCAGTGAACGGGCCTACAATGAGCAGTTCTTC,CASSERAYNEQFF,NA,TRBV2,NA,TRBJ2-1
TGCAGTGCCAGTCCCGGGACACTGGAGACCCAGTACTTC,CSASPGTLETQYF,NA,TRBV20-1,NA,TRBJ2-5
TGCGCCAGCAGCCAAGTGGTAGCGGGAGCTTACGAGCAGTACTTC,CASSQVVAGAYEQYF,TRBD2,TRBV4-1,NA,TRBJ2-7
TGCGCCAGCAGCTTCGCGACAGGGATCGGGGAGCTGTTTTTT,CASSFATGIGELFF,TRBD1,TRBV5-1,NA,TRBJ2-2
TGTGCCAGCACCGCCAGCAGGGACTTACAGGAGACCCAGTACTTC,CASTASRDLQETQYF,NA,TRBV7-2,NA,TRBJ2-5
TGCAGCGTTGCCGCCTCCGGGACAGGGGGCCTATACGAGCAGTACTTC,CSVAASGTGGLYEQYF,TRBD1,TRBV29-1,NA,TRBJ2-7
TGTGCCAGCAGCTTTTCCGGGACAGGGCGGCACGAGCAGTACTTC,CASSFSGTGRHEQYF,TRBD1,TRBV7-2,NA,TRBJ2-7
TGTGCCAGCAGCTTGTTACGGGGTAACTATGGCTACACCTTC,CASSLLRGNYGYTF,NA,TRBV5-6,NA,TRBJ1-2
TGTGCCAGCAGCGTTTTAGCGGGACTCTCAGATACGCAGTATTTT,CASSVLAGLSDTQYF,TRBD2,TRBV7-9,NA,TRBJ2-3
TGTGCCAGCAGCGTAGGGGGTGTTGGAAGCGAGCAGTACTTC,CASSVGGVGSEQYF,NA,TRBV9,NA,TRBJ2-7
TGCAGCGTTTCCGGAGGGGTGGTTGAAGCTTTCTTT,CSVSGGVVEAFF,NA,TRBV29-1,few,TRBJ1-1
TGCGCCAGCAGCTCAACATCGACGGGACAGGGCACAGATACGCAGTATTTT,CASSSTSTGQGTDTQYF,TRBD1,TRBV5-1,few,TRBJ2-3
TGTGCCAGCTCACCAAGTCGTTCATCCGGCCTAACTGAAGCTTTCTTT,CASSPSRSSGLTEAFF,NA,TRBV18,NA,TRBJ1-1
TGCAGTGCTAACCTAGGGGGCGGGACTAGGGCGTACGAGCAGTACTTC,CSANLGGGTRAYEQYF,NA,TRBV20-1,NA,TRBJ2-7
TGTGCCAGCAGCCTAGGGGACAGAACCTACAATGAGCAGTTCTTC,CASSLGDRTYNEQFF,TRBD1,TRBV12-3/TRBV12-4,few,TRBJ2-1
TGTGCCAGCAGTTACTCGACCCTCGCGGGGGAGCGTGAAAAACTGTTTTTT,CASSYSTLAGEREKLFF,NA,TRBV6-5,NA,TRBJ1-4
TGCAGCGTTGATTCTAGCGGGAGCTCCTACGAGCAGTACTTC,CSVDSSGSSYEQYF,TRBD2,TRBV29-1,few,TRBJ2-7
TGCAGTGCTCAAGGGCTAGTTGGCTACAATGAGCAGTTCTTC,CSAQGLVGYNEQFF,NA,TRBV20-1,few,TRBJ2-1
TGTGCCAGCAGCATAACAGAGACCCAGTACTTC,CASSITETQYF,NA,TRBV7-6,NA,TRBJ2-5
TGCGCCAGCAGCTCTGACGGACTAGGGGATACGCAGTATTTT,CASSSDGLGDTQYF,TRBD2,TRBV5-1,NA,TRBJ2-3
TGTGCCAGCAGCTTAGACAGCCTATACTACGGCTACACCTTC,CASSLDSLYYGYTF,NA,TRBV7-9,few,TRBJ1-2